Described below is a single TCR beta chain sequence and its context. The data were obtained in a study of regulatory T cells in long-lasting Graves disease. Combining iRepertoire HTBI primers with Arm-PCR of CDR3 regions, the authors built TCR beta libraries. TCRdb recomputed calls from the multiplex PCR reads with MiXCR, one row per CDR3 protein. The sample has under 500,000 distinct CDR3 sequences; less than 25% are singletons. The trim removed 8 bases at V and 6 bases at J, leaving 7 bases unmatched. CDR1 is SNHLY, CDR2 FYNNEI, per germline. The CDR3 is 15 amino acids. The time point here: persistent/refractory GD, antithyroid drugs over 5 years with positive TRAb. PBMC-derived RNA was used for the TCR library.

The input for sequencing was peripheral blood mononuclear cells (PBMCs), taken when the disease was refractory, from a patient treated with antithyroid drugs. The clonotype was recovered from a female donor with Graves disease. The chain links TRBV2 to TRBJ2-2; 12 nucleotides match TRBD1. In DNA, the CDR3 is TGTGCCAGCTCGGGACAGGGGGCTTTATCCGGGGAGCTGTTTTTT. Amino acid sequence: CASSGQGALSGELFF.